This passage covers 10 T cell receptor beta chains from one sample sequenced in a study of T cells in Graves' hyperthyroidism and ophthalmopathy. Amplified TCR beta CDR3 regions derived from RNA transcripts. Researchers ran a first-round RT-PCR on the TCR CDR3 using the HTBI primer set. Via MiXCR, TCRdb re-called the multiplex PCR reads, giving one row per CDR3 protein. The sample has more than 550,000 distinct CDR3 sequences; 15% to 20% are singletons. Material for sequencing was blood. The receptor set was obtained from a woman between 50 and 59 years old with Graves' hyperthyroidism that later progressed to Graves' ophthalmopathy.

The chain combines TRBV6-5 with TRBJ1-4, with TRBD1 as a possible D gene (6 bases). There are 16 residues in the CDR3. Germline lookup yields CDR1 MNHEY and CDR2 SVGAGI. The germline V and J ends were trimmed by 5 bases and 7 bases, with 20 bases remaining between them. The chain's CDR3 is CASSHPKEGVPEKLFF. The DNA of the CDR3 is TGTGCCAGCAGTCACCCAAAGGAGGGGGTACCTGAAAAACTGTTTTTT.

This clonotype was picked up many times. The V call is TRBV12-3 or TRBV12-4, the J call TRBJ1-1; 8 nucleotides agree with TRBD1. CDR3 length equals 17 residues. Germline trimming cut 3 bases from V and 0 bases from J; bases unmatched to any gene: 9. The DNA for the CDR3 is TGTGCCAGCAGTTTTAGACCCGGGACAGGAGTGAACACTGAAGCTTTCTTT. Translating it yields CASSFRPGTGVNTEAFF.

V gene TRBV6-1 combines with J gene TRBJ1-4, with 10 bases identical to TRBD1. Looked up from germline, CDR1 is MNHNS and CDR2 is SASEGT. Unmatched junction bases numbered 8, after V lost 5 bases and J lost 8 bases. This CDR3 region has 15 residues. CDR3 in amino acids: CASSLGGTGAEKLFF. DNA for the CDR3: TGTGCCAGCAGTTTAGGGGGGACAGGGGCCGAAAAACTGTTTTTT.

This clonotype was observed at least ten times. In DNA form, the CDR3 reads TGCAGTGCTAGGGTTGCGGGGGGCGGCAATCAGCCCCAGCATTTT. Translation: CSARVAGGGNQPQHF. The chain couples TRBV20-1 to TRBJ1-5; D perhaps matches TRBD1 (6 bases). Germline lookup yields CDR1 DFQATT and CDR2 SNEGSKA (reference sequence). The CDR3 totals 15 residues. Deletions cut 3 bases from V and 2 bases from J, with 14 bases between.

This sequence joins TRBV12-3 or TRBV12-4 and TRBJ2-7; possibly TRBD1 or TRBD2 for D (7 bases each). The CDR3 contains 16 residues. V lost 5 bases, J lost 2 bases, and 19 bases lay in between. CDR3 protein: CASSPGGGDSTYEQYF. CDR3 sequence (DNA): TGTGCCAGCAGTCCAGGAGGGGGGGACAGTACCTACGAGCAGTACTTC.

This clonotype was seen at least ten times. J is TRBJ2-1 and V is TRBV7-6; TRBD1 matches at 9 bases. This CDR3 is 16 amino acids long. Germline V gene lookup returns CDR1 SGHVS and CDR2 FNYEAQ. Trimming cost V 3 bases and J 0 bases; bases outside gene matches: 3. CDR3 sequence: CASSLTGGGSYNEQFF. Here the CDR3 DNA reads TGTGCCAGCAGCTTGACAGGGGGAGGCTCCTACAATGAGCAGTTCTTC.

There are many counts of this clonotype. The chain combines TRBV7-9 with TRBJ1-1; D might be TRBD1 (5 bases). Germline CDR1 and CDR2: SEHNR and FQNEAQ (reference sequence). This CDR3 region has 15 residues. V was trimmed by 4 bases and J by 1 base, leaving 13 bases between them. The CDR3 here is CASSSRQNANTEAFF. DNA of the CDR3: TGTGCCAGCAGCTCTCGACAGAACGCGAACACTGAAGCTTTCTTT.

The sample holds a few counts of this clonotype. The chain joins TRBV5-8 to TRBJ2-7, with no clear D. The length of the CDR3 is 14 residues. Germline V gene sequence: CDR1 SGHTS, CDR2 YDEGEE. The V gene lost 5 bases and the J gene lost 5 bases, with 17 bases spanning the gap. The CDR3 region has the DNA TGTGCCAGCAGGCACCCGGGCGCCACGGACGAGCAGTACTTC. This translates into CASRHPGATDEQYF. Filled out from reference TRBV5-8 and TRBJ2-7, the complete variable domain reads EAGVTQSPTHLIKTRGQQATLRCSPISGHTSVYWYQQALGLGLQFLLWYDEGEERNRGNFPPRFSGRQFPNYSSELNVNALELEDSALYLCASRHPGATDEQYFGPGTRLTVT.

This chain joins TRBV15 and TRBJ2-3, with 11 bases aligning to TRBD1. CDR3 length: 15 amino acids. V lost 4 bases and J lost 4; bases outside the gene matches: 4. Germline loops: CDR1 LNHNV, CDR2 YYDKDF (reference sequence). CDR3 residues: CATSKDRGRSDTQYF. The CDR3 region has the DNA TGTGCCACCAGCAAGGACAGGGGGCGATCAGATACGCAGTATTTT.

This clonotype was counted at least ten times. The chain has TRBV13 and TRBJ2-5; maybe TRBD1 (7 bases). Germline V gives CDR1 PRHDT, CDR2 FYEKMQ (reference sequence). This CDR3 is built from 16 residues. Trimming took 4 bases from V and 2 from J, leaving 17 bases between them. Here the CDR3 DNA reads TGTGCCAGCAGCTCAAGAGGCGGGACAGAACAAGAGACCCAGTACTTC. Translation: CASSSRGGTEQETQYF. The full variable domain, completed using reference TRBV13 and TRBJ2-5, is AAGVIQSPRHLIKEKRETATLKCYPIPRHDTVYWYQQGPGQDPQFLISFYEKMQSDKGSIPDRFSAQQFSDYHSELNMSSLELGDSALYFCASSSRGGTEQETQYFGPGTRLLVL.